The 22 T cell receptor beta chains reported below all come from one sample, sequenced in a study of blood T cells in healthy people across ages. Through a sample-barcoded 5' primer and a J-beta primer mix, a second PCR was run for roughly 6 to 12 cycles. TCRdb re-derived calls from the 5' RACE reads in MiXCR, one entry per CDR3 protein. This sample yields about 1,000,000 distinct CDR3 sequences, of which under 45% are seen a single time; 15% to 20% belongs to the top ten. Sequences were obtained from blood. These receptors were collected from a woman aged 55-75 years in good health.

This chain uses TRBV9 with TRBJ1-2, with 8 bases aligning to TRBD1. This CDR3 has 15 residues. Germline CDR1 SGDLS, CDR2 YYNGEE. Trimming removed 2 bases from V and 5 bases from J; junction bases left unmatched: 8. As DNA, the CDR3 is TGTGCCAGCAGCGTTGGGGGACAGGCTACATATGGCTACACCTTC. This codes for CASSVGGQATYGYTF.

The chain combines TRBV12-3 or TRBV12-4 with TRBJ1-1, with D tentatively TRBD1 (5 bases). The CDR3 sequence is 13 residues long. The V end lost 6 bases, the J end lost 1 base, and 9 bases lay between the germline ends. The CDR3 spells CASSRRGNTEAFF. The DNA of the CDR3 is TGTGCCAGCAGCAGAAGGGGGAACACTGAAGCTTTCTTT.

The CDR3 DNA follows: TGCAGTGCTAGAGATATTGGGACAGCCCTAGCCAAAAACATTCAGTACTTC. Translated, it gives CSARDIGTALAKNIQYF. This chain joins TRBV20-1 and TRBJ2-4; 7 nucleotides align to TRBD1. The germline V gene encodes CDR1 DFQATT and CDR2 SNEGSKA (reference sequence). Losses at the gene ends were 0 bases for V and 0 bases for J; bases not matched to a gene: 8. The CDR3 spans 17 residues.

DNA of the CDR3: TGCGCCAGCAGCGGCGGGACAGGGGCTTTGAGGATCTATGGCTACACCTTC. It codes for CASSGGTGALRIYGYTF. This sequence joins TRBV5-1 and TRBJ1-2, with 10 bases fitting TRBD1. The CDR3 is made up of 17 amino acids. The V segment lost 4 bases and the J segment 4 bases; nucleotides outside the gene matches: 13. Germline V gene sequence: CDR1 SGHRS, CDR2 YFSETQ.

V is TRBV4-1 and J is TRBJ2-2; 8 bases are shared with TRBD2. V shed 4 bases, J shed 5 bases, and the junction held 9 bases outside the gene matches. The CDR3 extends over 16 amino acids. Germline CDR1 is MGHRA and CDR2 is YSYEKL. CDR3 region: CASSLVAGSRTGELFF. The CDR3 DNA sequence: TGCGCCAGCAGCCTAGTAGCGGGATCGAGAACCGGGGAGCTGTTTTTT.

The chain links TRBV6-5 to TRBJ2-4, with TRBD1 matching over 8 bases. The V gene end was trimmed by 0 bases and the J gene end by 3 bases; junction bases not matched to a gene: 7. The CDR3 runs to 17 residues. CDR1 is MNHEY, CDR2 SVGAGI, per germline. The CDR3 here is CASSYSTGTGHKNIQYF. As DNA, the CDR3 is TGTGCCAGCAGTTACTCCACCGGGACAGGTCACAAAAACATTCAGTACTTC.

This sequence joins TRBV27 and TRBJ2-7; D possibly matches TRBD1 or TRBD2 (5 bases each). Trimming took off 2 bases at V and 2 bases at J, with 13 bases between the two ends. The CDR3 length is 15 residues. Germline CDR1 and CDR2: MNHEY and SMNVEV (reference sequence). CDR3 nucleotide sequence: TGTGCCAGCAGTTTAAGGGGACCGACCCCCTACGAGCAGTACTTC. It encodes CASSLRGPTPYEQYF.

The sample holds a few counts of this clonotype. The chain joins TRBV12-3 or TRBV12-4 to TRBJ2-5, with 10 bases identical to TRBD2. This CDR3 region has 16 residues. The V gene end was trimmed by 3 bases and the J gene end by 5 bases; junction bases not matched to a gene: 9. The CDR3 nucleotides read TGTGCCAGCAGTTTGGGAGCGGGAGGGCCGTGGGAGACCCAGTACTTC. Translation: CASSLGAGGPWETQYF.

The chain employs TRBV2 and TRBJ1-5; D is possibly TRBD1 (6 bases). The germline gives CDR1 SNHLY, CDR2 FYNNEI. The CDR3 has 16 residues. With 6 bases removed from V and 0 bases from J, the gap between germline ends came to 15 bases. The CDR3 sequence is CASREGGRRSNQPQHF. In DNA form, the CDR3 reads TGTGCCAGCAGGGAGGGGGGACGCCGTAGCAATCAGCCCCAGCATTTT.

The CDR3 region is CASSLRRGRVATNEKLFF. DNA for the CDR3: TGTGCCAGCAGTTTAAGGAGGGGAAGGGTTGCAACTAATGAAAAACTGTTTTTT. The rearrangement links TRBV27 to TRBJ1-4; weak D call: TRBD1 (5 bases). Germline CDR1 MNHEY, CDR2 SMNVEV (reference sequence). The CDR3 has 18 residues. V lost 2 bases and J lost 0, with 16 bases in between.

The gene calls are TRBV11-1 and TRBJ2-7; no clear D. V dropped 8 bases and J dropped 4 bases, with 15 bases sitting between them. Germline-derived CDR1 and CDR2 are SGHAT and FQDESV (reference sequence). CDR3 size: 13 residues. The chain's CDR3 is CASARTGPYEQYF. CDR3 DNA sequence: TGTGCCAGCGCAAGGACGGGCCCATACGAGCAGTACTTC.

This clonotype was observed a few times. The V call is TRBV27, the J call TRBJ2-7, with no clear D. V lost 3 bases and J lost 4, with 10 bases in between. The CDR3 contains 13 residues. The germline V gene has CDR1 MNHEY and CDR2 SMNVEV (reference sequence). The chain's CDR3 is CASSFGFLYEQYF. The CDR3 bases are TGTGCCAGCAGTTTCGGGTTCTTATACGAGCAGTACTTC.

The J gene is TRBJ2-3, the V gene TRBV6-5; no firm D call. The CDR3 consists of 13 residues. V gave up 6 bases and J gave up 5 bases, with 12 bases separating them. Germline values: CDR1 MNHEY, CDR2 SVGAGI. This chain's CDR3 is CASRGNRVDTQYF. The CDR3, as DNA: TGTGCCAGCAGAGGGAATAGGGTAGATACGCAGTATTTT.

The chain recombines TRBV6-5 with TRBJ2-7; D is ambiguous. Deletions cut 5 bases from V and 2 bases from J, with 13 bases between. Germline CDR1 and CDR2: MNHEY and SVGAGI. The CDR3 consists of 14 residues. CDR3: CASSQTPRAYEQYF. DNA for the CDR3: TGTGCCAGCAGTCAAACCCCCCGGGCCTACGAGCAGTACTTC.

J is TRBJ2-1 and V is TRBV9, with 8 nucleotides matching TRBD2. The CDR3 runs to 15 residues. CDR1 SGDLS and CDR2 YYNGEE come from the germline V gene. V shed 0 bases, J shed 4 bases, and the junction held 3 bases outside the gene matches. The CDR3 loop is CASSVDSGAYNEQFF. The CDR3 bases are TGTGCCAGCAGCGTAGATAGCGGGGCTTACAATGAGCAGTTCTTC.

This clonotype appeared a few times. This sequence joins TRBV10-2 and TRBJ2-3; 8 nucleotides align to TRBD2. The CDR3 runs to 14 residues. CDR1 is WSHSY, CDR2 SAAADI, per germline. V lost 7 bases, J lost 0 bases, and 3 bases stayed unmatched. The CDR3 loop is CASKKRESTDTQYF. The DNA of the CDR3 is TGCGCCAGCAAGAAGCGGGAGAGCACAGATACGCAGTATTTT.

The CDR3 nucleotides read TGTGCCAGCAGCCCGGACAGGGCCCAGGGTGAGCAGTTCTTC. Protein sequence: CASSPDRAQGEQFF. This chain links TRBV7-7 with TRBJ2-1; 8 nucleotides match TRBD1. V dropped 5 bases and J dropped 9; count of bases not matched to a gene: 9. Germline CDR1 is SSHAT and CDR2 is FNYEAQ (reference sequence). The CDR3 is made up of 14 amino acids.

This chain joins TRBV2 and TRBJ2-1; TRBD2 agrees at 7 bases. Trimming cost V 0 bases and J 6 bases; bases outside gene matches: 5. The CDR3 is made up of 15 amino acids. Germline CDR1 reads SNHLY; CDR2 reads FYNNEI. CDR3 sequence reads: CASSEAGGKGNEQFF. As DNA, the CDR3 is TGTGCCAGCAGTGAAGCCGGGGGGAAGGGCAATGAGCAGTTCTTC.

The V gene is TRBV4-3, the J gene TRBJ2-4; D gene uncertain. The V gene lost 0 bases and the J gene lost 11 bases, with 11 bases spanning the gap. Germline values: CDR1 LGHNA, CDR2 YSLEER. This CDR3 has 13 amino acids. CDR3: CASSQDRWVVQYF. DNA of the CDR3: TGCGCCAGCAGCCAAGATCGCTGGGTGGTTCAGTACTTC.

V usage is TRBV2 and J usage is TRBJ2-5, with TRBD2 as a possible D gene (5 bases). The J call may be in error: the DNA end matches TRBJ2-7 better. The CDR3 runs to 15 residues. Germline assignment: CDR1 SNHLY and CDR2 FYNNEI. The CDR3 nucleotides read TGTGCCAGCACCTCACTTTGGACTTCAAAGCACGAGCAGTACTTC. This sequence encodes CASTSLWTSKHEQYF.

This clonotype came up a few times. CDR3: CAWSPGTGYSTDTQYF. The CDR3 bases are TGTGCCTGGAGCCCCGGGACAGGGTATAGCACAGATACGCAGTATTTT. This chain uses TRBV30 with TRBJ2-3; 9 bases are a match to TRBD1. With 3 bases clipped from V and 0 bases from J, the junction kept 7 bases outside the gene matches. CDR3 length: 16 residues. The germline V gene has CDR1 GTSNPN and CDR2 SVGIG (reference sequence).

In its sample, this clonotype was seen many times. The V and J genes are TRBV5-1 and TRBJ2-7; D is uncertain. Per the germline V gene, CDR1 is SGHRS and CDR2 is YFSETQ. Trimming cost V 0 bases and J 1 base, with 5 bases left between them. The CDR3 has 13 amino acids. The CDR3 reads CASSLGVSYEQYF. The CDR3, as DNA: TGCGCCAGCAGCTTGGGGGTTTCCTACGAGCAGTACTTC.